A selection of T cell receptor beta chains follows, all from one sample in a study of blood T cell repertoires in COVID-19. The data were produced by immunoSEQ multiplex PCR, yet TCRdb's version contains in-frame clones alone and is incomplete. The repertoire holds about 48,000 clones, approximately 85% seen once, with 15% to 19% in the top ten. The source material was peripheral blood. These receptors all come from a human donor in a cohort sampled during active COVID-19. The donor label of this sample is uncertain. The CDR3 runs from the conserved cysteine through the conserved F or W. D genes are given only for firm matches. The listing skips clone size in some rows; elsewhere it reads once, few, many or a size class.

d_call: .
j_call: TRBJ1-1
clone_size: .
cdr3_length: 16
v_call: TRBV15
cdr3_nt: TGTGCCACCAGCAGAGATAACAGGGTATTGAACACTGAAGCTTTCTTT
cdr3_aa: CATSRDNRVLNTEAFF

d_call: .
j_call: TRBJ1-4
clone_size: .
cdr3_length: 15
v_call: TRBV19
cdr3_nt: TGTGCCAGTAGTGGTCCCGGGGGTCGGAGAGAAAAACTGTTTTTT
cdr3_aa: CASSGPGGRREKLFF

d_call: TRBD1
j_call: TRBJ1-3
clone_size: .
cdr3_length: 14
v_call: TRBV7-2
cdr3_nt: TGTGCCAGCAGACAGACAGGGACTGGAAACACCATATATTTT
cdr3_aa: CASRQTGTGNTIYF

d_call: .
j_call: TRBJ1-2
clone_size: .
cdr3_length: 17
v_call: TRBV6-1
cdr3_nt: TGTGCCAGCAGTGTAGGGTTCCGGCAGGGGATTAACTATGGCTACACCTTC
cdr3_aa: CASSVGFRQGINYGYTF

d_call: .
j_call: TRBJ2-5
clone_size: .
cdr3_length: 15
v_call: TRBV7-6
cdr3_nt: TGTGCCAGCAGGCCATTCGGGGGGCCCCAAGAGACCCAGTACTTC
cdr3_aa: CASRPFGGPQETQYF

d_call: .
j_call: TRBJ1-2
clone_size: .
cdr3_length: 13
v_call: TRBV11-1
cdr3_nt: TGTGCCAGCGCACCGCGAGGGGGATTTGGCTACACCTTC
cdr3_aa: CASAPRGGFGYTF

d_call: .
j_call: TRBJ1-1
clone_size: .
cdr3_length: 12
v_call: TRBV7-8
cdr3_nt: TGTGCCAGCAGCTTAATGGAGACTGAAGCTTTCTTT
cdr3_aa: CASSLMETEAFF

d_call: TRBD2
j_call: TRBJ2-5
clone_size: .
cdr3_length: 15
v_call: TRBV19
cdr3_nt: TGTGCCAGTAGTGCCCTCGCGGGGGGGCTTGAGACCCAGTACTTC
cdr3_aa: CASSALAGGLETQYF

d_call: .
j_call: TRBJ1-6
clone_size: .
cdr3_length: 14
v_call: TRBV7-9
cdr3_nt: TGTGCCAGCAGCTCTAGCCTCCCAAATTCACCCCTCCACTTT
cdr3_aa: CASSSSLPNSPLHF

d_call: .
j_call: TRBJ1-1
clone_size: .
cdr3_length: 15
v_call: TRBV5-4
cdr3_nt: TGTGCCAGCAGCTTGGAGGCAGGGTCCTGGTCGGAAGCTTTCTTT
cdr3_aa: CASSLEAGSWSEAFF

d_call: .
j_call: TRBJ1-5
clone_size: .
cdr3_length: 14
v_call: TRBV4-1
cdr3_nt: TGCGCCAGCAGCCAAGATCAGGGTTATCAGCCCCAGCATTTT
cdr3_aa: CASSQDQGYQPQHF

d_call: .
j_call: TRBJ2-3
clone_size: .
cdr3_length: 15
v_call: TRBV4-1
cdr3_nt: TGCGCCAGCAGCCAACGAGAGGGGGTGGGAGATACGCAGTATTTT
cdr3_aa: CASSQREGVGDTQYF

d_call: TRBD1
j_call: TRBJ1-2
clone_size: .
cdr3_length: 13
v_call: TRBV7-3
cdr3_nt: TGTGCCAGCAGCCCCGCGACAGGGGTCGGCTACACCTTC
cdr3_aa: CASSPATGVGYTF

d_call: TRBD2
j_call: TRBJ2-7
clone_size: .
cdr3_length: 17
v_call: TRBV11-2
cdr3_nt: TGTGCCAGCAGCTTAGATAATAGCGGGGGGGCATCCTACGAGCAGTACTTC
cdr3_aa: CASSLDNSGGASYEQYF

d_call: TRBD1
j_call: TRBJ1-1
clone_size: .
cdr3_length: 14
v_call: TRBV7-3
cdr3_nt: TGTGCCAGCAGCCCTACGACAGGGGAGGCTGAAGCTTTCTTT
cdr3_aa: CASSPTTGEAEAFF

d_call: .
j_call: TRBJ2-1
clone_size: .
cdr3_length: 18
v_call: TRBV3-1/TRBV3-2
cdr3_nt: TGTGCCAGCAGCCAAGATTTTAGAGTGCTCGCCGCCTACAATGAGCAGTTCTTC
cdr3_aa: CASSQDFRVLAAYNEQFF

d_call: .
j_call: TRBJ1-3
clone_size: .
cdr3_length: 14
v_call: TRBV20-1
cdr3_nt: TGCAGTGCTAGTTCCGTAAACTCTGGAAACACCATATATTTT
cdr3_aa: CSASSVNSGNTIYF

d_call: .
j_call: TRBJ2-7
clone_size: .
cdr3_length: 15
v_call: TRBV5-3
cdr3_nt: TGTGCCAGAAGCCGGACCCGGGACATTTTCTACGAGCAGTACTTC
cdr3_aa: CARSRTRDIFYEQYF

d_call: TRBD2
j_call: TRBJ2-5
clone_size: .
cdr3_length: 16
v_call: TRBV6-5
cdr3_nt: TGTGCCAGCAGTTCCCCGGGACTAGCGGGGGCCCGGACCCAGTACTTC
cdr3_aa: CASSSPGLAGARTQYF

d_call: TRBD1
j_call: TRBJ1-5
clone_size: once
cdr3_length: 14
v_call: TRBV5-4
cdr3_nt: TGTGCCAGCAGCGAAGGACAGGTGAATCAGCCCCAGCATTTT
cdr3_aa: CASSEGQVNQPQHF

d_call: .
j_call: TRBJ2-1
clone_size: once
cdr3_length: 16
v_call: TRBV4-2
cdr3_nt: TGTGCCAGCAGCCAAGATCAGGCGGGGGCACTTAATGAGCAGTTCTTC
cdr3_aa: CASSQDQAGALNEQFF

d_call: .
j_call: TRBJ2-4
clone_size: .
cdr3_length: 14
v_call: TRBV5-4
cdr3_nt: TGTGCCAGCAGCTTGGCAGGGGCCAAAAACATTCAGTACTTC
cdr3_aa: CASSLAGAKNIQYF

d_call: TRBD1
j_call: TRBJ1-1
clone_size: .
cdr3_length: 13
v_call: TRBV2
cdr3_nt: TGTGCCAGCAGCCGGGACAGGGGGAGTGAAGCTTTCTTT
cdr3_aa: CASSRDRGSEAFF

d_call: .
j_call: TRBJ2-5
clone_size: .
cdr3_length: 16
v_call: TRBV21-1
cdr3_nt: TGTGCCAGCAGCAAAAAAGGGAAGGGAGGAGGAGAGACCCAGTACTTC
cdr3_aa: CASSKKGKGGGETQYF

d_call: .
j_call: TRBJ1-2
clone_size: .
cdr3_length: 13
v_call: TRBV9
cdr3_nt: TGTGCCAGCAGGGGAGACAAGACGAGTGGCTACACCTTC
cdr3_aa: CASRGDKTSGYTF

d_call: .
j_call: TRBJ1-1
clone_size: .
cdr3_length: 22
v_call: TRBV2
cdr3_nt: TGTGCCAGCAGTGAAGCGCTTCCGGGGGTAACGGCGAGGGGTATCAAAAACACTGAAGCTTTCTTT
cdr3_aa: CASSEALPGVTARGIKNTEAFF

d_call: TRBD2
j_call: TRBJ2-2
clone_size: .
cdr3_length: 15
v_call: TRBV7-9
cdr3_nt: TGTGCCAGCAGCTTAGCGCGGGAGCCCACCGGGGAGCTGTTTTTT
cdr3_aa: CASSLAREPTGELFF

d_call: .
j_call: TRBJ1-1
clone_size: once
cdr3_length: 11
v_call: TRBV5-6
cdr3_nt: TGTGCCCAAGGGGGGGGAACTGAAGCTTTCTTT
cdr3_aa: CAQGGGTEAFF

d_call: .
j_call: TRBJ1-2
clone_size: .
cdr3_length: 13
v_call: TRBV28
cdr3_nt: TGTGCCAGCAGTTTATACAGCCTCAAGGGCTACACCTTC
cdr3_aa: CASSLYSLKGYTF

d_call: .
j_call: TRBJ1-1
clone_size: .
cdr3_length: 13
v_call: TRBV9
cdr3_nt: TGTGCCAGCAGCGTAGGGGCGGGCACTGAAGCTTTCTTT
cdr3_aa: CASSVGAGTEAFF

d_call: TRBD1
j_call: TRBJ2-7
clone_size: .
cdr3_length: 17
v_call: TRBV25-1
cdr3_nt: TGTGCCAGCAGTGAATTGGGTGGGACAGATAAACCCTACGAGCAGTACTTC
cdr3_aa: CASSELGGTDKPYEQYF

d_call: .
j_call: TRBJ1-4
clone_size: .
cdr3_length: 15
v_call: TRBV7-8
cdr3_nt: TGTGCCAGCAGCCTAGCCGAACTAGGGGGTGAAAAACTGTTTTTT
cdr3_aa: CASSLAELGGEKLFF

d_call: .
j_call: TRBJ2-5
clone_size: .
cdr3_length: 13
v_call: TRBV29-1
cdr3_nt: TGCAGCCTTTCTTCCAGGGGACAAGAGACCCAGTACTTC
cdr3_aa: CSLSSRGQETQYF

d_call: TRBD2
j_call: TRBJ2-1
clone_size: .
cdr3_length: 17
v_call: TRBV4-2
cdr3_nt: TGTGCCAGCAGCCCAAAGACTAGCGGTGATTCCTACAATGAGCAGTTCTTC
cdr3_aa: CASSPKTSGDSYNEQFF

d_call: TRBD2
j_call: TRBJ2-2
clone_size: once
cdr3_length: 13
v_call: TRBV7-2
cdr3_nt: TGTGCCAGCAGCAGACTAGCGACCGGGGAGCTGTTTTTT
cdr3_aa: CASSRLATGELFF

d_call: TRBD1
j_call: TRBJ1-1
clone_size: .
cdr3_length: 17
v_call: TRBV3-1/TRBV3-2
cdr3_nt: TGTGCCAGCACAGCGAGGGCAGGGGGCTGGACGAACACTGAAGCTTTCTTT
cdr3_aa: CASTARAGGWTNTEAFF

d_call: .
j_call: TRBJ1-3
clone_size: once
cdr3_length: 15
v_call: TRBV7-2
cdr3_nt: TGTGCCAGCAGCTTAAATCAGGGGCAAGGAAACACCATATATTTT
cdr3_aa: CASSLNQGQGNTIYF

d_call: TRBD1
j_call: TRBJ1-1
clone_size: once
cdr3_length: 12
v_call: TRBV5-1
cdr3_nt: TGCGCCAGCAGCTTGGTCGAGGGGGCAGCTTTCTTT
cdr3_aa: CASSLVEGAAFF

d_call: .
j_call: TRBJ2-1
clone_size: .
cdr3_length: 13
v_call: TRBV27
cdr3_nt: TGTGCCAGCAGTTTATACGAGGCAGGGGAGCAGTTCTTC
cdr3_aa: CASSLYEAGEQFF

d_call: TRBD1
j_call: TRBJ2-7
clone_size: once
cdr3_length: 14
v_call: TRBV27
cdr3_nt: TGTGCCAGCAGAGAGGGGGCTCGATTCTACGAGCAGTACTTC
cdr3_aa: CASREGARFYEQYF

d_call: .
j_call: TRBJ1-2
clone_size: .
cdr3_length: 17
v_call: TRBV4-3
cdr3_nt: TGCGCCAGCAGCCAAGATGCCCAGAAAGGGGTCGGCTATGGCTACACCTTC
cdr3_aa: CASSQDAQKGVGYGYTF

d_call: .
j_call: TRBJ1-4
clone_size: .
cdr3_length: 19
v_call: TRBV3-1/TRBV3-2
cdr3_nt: TGTGCCAGCAGCCAACCCTCTAGACAGGCTCCCCCAGATAATGAAAAACTGTTTTTT
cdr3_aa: CASSQPSRQAPPDNEKLFF

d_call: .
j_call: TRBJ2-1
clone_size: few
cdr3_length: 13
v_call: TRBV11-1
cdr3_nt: TGTGCCAGCAGCACCAGTCGCAACAATGAGCAGTTCTTC
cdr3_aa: CASSTSRNNEQFF

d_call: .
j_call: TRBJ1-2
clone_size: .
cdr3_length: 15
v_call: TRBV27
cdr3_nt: TGTGCCAGCAGTTTGGGCTCAGGGCTCTTCTATGGCTACACCTTC
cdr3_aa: CASSLGSGLFYGYTF